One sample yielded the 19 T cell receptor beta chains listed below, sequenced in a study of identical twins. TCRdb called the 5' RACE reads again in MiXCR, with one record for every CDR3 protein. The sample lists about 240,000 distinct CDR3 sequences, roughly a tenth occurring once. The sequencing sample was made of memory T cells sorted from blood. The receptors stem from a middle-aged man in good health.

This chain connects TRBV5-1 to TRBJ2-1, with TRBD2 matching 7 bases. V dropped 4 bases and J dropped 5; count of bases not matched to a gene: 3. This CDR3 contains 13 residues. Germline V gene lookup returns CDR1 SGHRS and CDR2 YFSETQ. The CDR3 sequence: CASSPAGDNEQFF. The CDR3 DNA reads TGCGCCAGCAGCCCCGCGGGGGACAATGAGCAGTTCTTC.

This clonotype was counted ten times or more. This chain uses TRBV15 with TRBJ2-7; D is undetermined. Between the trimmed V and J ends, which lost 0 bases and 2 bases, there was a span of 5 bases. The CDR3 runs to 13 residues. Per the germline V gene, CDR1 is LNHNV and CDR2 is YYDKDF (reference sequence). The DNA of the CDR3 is TGTGCCACCAGCAGAGATGGAGCCTACGAGCAGTACTTC. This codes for CATSRDGAYEQYF.

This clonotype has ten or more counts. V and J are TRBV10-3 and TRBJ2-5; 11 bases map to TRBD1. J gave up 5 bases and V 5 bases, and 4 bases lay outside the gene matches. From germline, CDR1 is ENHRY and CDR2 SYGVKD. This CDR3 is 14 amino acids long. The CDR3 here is CAISRTGGAETQYF. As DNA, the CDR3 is TGTGCCATCAGTCGGACAGGGGGCGCGGAGACCCAGTACTTC.

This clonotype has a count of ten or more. CDR3 protein: CASSQDNVGYLAKNIQYF. In DNA, the CDR3 is TGTGCCAGCAGCCAAGATAATGTCGGATACCTAGCCAAAAACATTCAGTACTTC. The rearrangement joins TRBV4-2 to TRBJ2-4; D gene ambiguous. Trimming removed 0 bases at V and 0 bases at J, with 15 bases between. Germline CDR1 is LGHNA and CDR2 is YNFKEQ. This CDR3 comprises 18 residues.

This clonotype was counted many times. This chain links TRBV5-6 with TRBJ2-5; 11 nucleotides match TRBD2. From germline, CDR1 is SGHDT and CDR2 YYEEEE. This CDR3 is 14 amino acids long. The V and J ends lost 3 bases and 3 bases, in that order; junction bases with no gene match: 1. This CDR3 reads CASSSGLAEETQYF. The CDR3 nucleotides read TGTGCCAGCAGCTCGGGACTAGCGGAAGAGACCCAGTACTTC.

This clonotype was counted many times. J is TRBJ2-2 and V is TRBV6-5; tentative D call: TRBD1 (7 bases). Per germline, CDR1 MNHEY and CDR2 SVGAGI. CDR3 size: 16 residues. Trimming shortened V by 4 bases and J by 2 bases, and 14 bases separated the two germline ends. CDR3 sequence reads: CASSSPQGGNTGELFF. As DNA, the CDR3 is TGTGCCAGCAGTTCCCCCCAGGGGGGAAACACCGGGGAGCTGTTTTTT.

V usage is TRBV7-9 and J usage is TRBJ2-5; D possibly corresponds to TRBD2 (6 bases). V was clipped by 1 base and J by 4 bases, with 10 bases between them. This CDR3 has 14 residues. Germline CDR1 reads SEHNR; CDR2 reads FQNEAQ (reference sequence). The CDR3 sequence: CASSLVASAETQYF. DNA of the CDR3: TGTGCCAGCAGCTTAGTTGCTAGCGCAGAGACCCAGTACTTC.

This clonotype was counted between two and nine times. CDR3 sequence: CASSWGKDQPQHF. The CDR3 DNA is TGTGCCAGCAGTTGGGGTAAAGATCAGCCCCAGCATTTT. The chain recombines TRBV12-3 or TRBV12-4 with TRBJ1-5; D gene uncertain. The V end was cut by 4 bases, the J end by 5 bases, with 9 bases between. The CDR3 totals 13 residues.

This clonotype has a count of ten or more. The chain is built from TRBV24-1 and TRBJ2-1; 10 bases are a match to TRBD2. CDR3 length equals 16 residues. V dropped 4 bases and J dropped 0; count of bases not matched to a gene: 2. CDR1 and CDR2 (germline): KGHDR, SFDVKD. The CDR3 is CATSDASGSSYNEQFF. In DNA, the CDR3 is TGTGCCACCAGTGACGCTAGCGGGAGCTCCTACAATGAGCAGTTCTTC.

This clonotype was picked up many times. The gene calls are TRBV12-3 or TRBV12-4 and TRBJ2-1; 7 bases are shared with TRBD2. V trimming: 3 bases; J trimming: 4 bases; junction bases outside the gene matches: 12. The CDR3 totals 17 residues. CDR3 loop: CASSFSSGNIKYNEQFF. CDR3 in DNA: TGTGCCAGCAGTTTCTCCAGCGGGAATATTAAGTACAATGAGCAGTTCTTC.

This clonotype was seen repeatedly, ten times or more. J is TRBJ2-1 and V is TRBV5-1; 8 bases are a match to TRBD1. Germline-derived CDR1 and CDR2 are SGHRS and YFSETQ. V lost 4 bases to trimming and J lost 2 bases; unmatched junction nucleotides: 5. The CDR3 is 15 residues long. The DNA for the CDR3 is TGCGCCAGCAGCCCGGACAGGGAGCCCTACAATGAGCAGTTCTTC. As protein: CASSPDREPYNEQFF.

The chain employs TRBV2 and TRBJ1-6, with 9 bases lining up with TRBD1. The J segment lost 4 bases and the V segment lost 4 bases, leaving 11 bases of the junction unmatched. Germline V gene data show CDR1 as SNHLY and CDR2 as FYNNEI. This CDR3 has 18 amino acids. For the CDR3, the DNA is TGTGCCAGCAGTGTGTCCCGTTCCGACAGGGGGTATAATTCACCCCTCCACTTT. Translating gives CASSVSRSDRGYNSPLHF.

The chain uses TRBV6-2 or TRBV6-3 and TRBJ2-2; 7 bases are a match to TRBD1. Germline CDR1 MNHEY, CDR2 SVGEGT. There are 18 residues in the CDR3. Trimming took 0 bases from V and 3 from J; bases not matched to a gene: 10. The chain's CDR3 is CASSYSMSSGQYTGELFF. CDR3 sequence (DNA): TGTGCCAGCAGTTACTCGATGTCCTCGGGACAGTACACCGGGGAGCTGTTTTTT.

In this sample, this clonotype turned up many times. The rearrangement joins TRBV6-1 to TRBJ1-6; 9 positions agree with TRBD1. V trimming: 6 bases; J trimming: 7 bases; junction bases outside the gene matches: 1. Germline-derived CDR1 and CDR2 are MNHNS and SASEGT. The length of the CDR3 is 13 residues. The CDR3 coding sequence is TGTGCCAGCAGGGGGACAGGGAATTCACCCCTCCACTTT. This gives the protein CASRGTGNSPLHF.

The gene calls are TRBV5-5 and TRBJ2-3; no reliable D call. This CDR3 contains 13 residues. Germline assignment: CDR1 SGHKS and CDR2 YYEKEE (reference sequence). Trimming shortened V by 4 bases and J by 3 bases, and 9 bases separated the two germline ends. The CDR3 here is CASSNRWTDTQYF. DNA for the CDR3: TGTGCCAGCAGCAATAGGTGGACAGATACGCAGTATTTT.

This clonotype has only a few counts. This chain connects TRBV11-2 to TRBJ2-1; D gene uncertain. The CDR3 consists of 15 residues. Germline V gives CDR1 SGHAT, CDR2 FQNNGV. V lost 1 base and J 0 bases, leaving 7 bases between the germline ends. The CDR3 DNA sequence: TGTGCCAGCAGCTTAGCTTATATCTCCTACAATGAGCAGTTCTTC. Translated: CASSLAYISYNEQFF. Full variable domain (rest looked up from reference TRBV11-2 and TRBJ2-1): EAGVAQSPRYKIIEKRQSVAFWCNPISGHATLYWYQQILGQGPKLLIQFQNNGVVDDSQLPKDRFSAERLKGVDSTLKIQPAKLEDSAVYLCASSLAYISYNEQFFGPGTRLTVL.

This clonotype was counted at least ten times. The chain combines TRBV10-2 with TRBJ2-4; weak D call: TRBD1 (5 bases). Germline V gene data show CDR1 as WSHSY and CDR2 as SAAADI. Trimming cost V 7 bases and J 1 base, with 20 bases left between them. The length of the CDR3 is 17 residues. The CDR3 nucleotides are TGCGCCAGCACTCAGCTACAGGAAGGAGCGGCCAAAAACATTCAGTACTTC. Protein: CASTQLQEGAAKNIQYF.

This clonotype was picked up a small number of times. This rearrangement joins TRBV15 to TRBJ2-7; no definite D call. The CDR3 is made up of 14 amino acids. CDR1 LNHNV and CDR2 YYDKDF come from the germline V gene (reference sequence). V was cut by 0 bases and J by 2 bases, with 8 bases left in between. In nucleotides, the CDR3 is TGTGCCACCAGCAGAGATAGCACTGCCTACGAGCAGTACTTC. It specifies CATSRDSTAYEQYF.

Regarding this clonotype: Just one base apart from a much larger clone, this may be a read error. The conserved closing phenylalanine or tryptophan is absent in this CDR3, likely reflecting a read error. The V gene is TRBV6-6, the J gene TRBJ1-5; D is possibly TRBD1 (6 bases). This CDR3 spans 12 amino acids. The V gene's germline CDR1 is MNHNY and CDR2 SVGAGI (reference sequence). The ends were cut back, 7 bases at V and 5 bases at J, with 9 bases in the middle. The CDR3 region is CASKQGYQPQHL. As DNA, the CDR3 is TGTGCCAGCAAACAGGGTTATCAGCCCCAGCATCTT.